These 8 T cell receptor beta chains were all obtained from the same sample, sequenced in a study of spatial heterogeneity in lung cancer. Noted time point: sample taken at primary tumor resection. Their antigen targets remain unknown. TCRdb re-derived calls from the 5' RACE reads in MiXCR, one entry per CDR3 protein. The table includes about 11,000 distinct CDR3 sequences, 7.9% detected once. Notes on the study in general: Tumor mutation count correlated with how many alpha and beta TCRs expanded intratumorally.

This specimen consisted of lung tumor tissue, obtained at surgery. Every receptor here comes from a female donor with early-stage non-small cell lung cancer.

The table lists this clonotype with many counts. This beta chain turned up in a library designed for alpha chains; as an off-target read, its abundance says little. The chain carries TRBV3-1 and TRBJ1-6; D gene ambiguous. Trimming removed 4 bases from V and 8 bases from J, with 9 bases in between. Germline CDR1 reads LGHDT; CDR2 reads YNNKEL (reference sequence). The CDR3 is 13 amino acids. The CDR3 is CASSRTEDSPLHF. In nucleotides, the CDR3 is TGTGCCAGCAGCCGCACAGAGGATTCACCCCTCCACTTT.

This clonotype was detected only a few times. In a library made to pick up alpha chains, this beta chain is a stray read with a size that means little. The chain has TRBV5-1 and TRBJ2-2; 7 bases align to TRBD1. Losses at the gene ends were 4 bases for V and 6 bases for J; bases not matched to a gene: 9. From germline, CDR1 is SGHRS and CDR2 YFSETQ. CDR3 length equals 15 residues. The CDR3 DNA reads TGCGCCAGCAGCCCCCGAGCAGGGGGAGCCGGGGAGCTGTTTTTT. Amino acids: CASSPRAGGAGELFF.

In its sample, this clonotype was seen many times. In a library made to pick up alpha chains, this beta chain is a stray read with a size that means little. The rearrangement uses TRBV10-3 and TRBJ1-5, with D tentatively TRBD1 (5 bases). CDR3 size: 14 residues. Trimming removed 2 bases at V and 7 bases at J, with 12 bases between. In germline, CDR1 is ENHRY, CDR2 SYGVKD. The CDR3 DNA sequence: TGTGCCATCAGTGAGAATGGGGGGGAACAGCCCCAGCATTTT. Residues: CAISENGGEQPQHF.

This clonotype was seen many times. A library made for alpha chains picked up this beta chain off target, so its size means little. The J gene is TRBJ2-3, the V gene TRBV20-1; possible D gene TRBD2, 7 bases. This CDR3 is 15 amino acids long. Per germline, CDR1 DFQATT and CDR2 SNEGSKA (reference sequence). V was shortened by 3 bases and J by 5 bases, with 18 bases between the two germline ends. The CDR3 reads CSARLSAGAGDTQYF. The CDR3 DNA reads as TGCAGTGCTAGGTTGTCGGCGGGGGCAGGAGATACGCAGTATTTT.

By frequency in the sample, this clonotype is medium-sized (0.01 to 0.1%). For a library built for alpha chains, this beta chain is a stray read; little rests on its size. This chain connects TRBV5-1 to TRBJ1-2, with a tentative D call TRBD1 (5 bases). Between the trimmed V and J ends, which lost 0 bases and 0 bases, there was a span of 9 bases. The length of the CDR3 is 15 residues. Germline CDR1 is SGHRS and CDR2 is YFSETQ. The CDR3 sequence: CASSLAGTTNYGYTF. For the CDR3, the DNA is TGCGCCAGCAGCTTGGCCGGGACCACTAACTATGGCTACACCTTC. Variable domain in full (rest from reference TRBV5-1 and TRBJ1-2): KAGVTQTPRYLIKTRGQQVTLSCSPISGHRSVSWYQQTPGQGLQFLFEYFSETQRNKGNFPGRFSGRQFSNSRSEMNVSTLELGDSALYLCASSLAGTTNYGYTFGSGTRLTVV.

This clonotype was seen many times. A library made for alpha chains picked up this beta chain off target, so its size means little. The chain uses TRBV5-7 and TRBJ1-5; D is unresolved. TRBV5-7 is classed as an ORF, of uncertain function. Deletions cut 2 bases from V and 1 base from J, with 25 bases between. The CDR3 consists of 20 residues. The CDR3 DNA reads TGTGCCAGCAGCTTCCCAAAGCCACATTGTACCTGGGTAAGCAATCAGCCCCAGCATTTT. This sequence encodes CASSFPKPHCTWVSNQPQHF.

Many counts were recorded for this clonotype. This beta chain is a stray sequence in a library constructed for alpha chains; its clone size is not meaningful. CDR3 region: CASSLGGGQFNEKLFF. In DNA form, the CDR3 reads TGTGCCAGCAGCTTAGGGGGAGGGCAATTCAATGAAAAACTGTTTTTT. This chain connects TRBV7-6 to TRBJ1-4; no definite D call. Trimming left V 1 base short and J 5 bases short, with 14 bases between. Germline loops: CDR1 SGHVS, CDR2 FNYEAQ. The CDR3 consists of 16 residues. Filled out from reference TRBV7-6 and TRBJ1-4, the complete variable domain reads GAGVSQSPRYKVTKRGQDVALRCDPISGHVSLYWYRQALGQGPEFLTYFNYEAQQDKSGLPNDRFSAERPEGSISTLTIQRTEQRDSAMYRCASSLGGGQFNEKLFFGSGTQLSVL.

This clonotype has a count of ten or more. Since it is a stray read in a library aimed at alpha chains, this beta chain has a size that is not meaningful. The chain links TRBV7-9 to TRBJ2-7, with 9 nucleotides matching TRBD1. This CDR3 comprises 13 residues. Germline values: CDR1 SEHNR, CDR2 FQNEAQ (reference sequence). The V and J ends lost 5 bases and 11 bases, in that order; junction bases with no gene match: 10. The CDR3 sequence is CASSPENRDREYF. CDR3 DNA: TGTGCCAGCAGCCCAGAAAACCGGGACAGGGAGTACTTC.